Listed below are T cell receptor beta chains from one sample, sequenced in a study of cytomegalovirus exposure and HLA in healthy donors. Produced via immunoSEQ multiplex PCR; TCRdb's table is partial and in-frame only. Altogether 180,000 or so clones are present, 75% being singletons, with the ten largest covering roughly 7.8%. The source material was PBMCs. All receptors derive from a woman aged 40-49 years in good health and CMV-seropositive. Each CDR3 is given with its conserved first and last residue. D genes are given only for firm matches. Clone size appears in some rows only: once, few, many, or a class for an expanded clone.

j_gene | v_gene | d_gene | abundance | CDR3nt | CDR3aa
TRBJ2-7 | TRBV7-2 | . | once | TGTGCCAGCAGCTGGACTTCCAAGAGCTCCTACGAGCAGTACTTC | CASSWTSKSSYEQYF
TRBJ1-6 | TRBV5-6 | TRBD1 | . | TGTGCCAGCAGCTTCGTGACAGGGGGCGGCTATAATTCACCCCTCCACTTT | CASSFVTGGGYNSPLHF
TRBJ2-3 | TRBV10-1 | . | . | TGCGCCAGAGACGGGATGCCAAAGGAGGAAGTTTGCACAGATACGCAGTATTTT | CARDGMPKEEVCTDTQYF
TRBJ2-1 | TRBV5-4 | . | . | TGTGCCAGCAGCTTAGTCCGGGGGAACTACAATGAGCAGTTCTTC | CASSLVRGNYNEQFF
TRBJ2-1 | TRBV27 | . | once | TGTGCCAGCAGTGTTTTAAGTAGCGGAGCTTACAATGAGCAGTTCTTC | CASSVLSSGAYNEQFF
TRBJ2-2 | TRBV6-1 | TRBD2 | once | TGTGCCAGCAGTGAGGTCGGGACTAGCAGCACCGGGGAGCTGTTTTTT | CASSEVGTSSTGELFF
TRBJ2-1 | TRBV5-1 | TRBD2 | . | TGCGCCAGCAGCGGACCGGGGACTAGCGGGAGGATGAATGAGCAGTTCTTC | CASSGPGTSGRMNEQFF
TRBJ2-7 | TRBV6-4 | TRBD2 | . | TGTGCCAGCAGTGAGGCTAGCGGGAGTCCTCAGGAGCAGTACTTC | CASSEASGSPQEQYF
TRBJ2-5 | TRBV11-3 | TRBD1 | . | TGTGCCAGCAGTCGGGACAGGGAAGAGACCCAGTACTTC | CASSRDREETQYF
TRBJ1-1 | TRBV7-2 | TRBD1 | . | TGTGCCAGCAGCCATACAGGGGGCAGTCTGAACACTGAAGCTTTCTTT | CASSHTGGSLNTEAFF
TRBJ1-1 | TRBV9 | . | few | TGTGCCAGCAGCGTGGACGGACTTTTGAACACTGAAGCTTTCTTT | CASSVDGLLNTEAFF
TRBJ2-3 | TRBV29-1 | . | . | TGCAGCGTTGAAGGCGCGGGCAGGGGGGGCACAGATACGCAGTATTTT | CSVEGAGRGGTDTQYF
TRBJ2-7 | TRBV11-3 | . | . | TGTGCCAGCAGCTTAGAGACAGGTTACGAGCAGTACTTC | CASSLETGYEQYF
TRBJ1-5 | TRBV10-3 | . | . | TGTGCCATCAGTGAGTCCCAGGGTGCCAATCAGCCCCAGCATTTT | CAISESQGANQPQHF
TRBJ2-2 | TRBV7-2 | . | . | TGTGCCAGCAGCTCCCTAGGGGTCGCCGGGGAGCTGTTTTTT | CASSSLGVAGELFF
TRBJ2-6 | TRBV2 | TRBD1 | . | TGTGCCAGCAGTAAACAGGGGTCTGGGGCCAACGTCCTGACTTTC | CASSKQGSGANVLTF
TRBJ1-1 | TRBV28 | TRBD1 | . | TGTGCCAGCAGTCCCCGGACAGGGGGTGACACTGAAGCTTTCTTT | CASSPRTGGDTEAFF
TRBJ1-1 | TRBV5-1 | . | . | TGCGCCAGCAGCTTGGAACAAGACACTGAAGCTTTCTTT | CASSLEQDTEAFF